The sequence of this TCR beta chain was determined in a study of T cell responses to AZD1222 COVID-19 vaccine (dated by TCRdb to the early 2020s). About the full investigation: TCR sequencing was performed for 233 trial participants, of whom 207 were given two doses of AZD1222 and around 25 were given two doses of MenACWY control vaccine. Trial participants were enrolled by age into 18-55, 56-69 and 70-plus year subgroups, with about 150, 27 and 61 TCR-sequenced participants respectively. Overall results and qualifications from the work: The vaccine-associated CD4 TCRs covered the entire spike protein, and the dominant responses fell in regions 160-218 and 743-854. Conclusions about previously exposed vaccinees were limited because only a handful of AZD1222 recipients were SARS-CoV-2 seropositive at baseline. Participants were mostly white British, with more females than males. The authors suggested clonal diversity may have been underestimated. Nearly half of unique spike-specific TCRs reportedly recognized epitopes outside regions mutated in the B.1.351 and B.1.1.7 variants. Spike-specific TCR breadth and depth rose significantly after two AZD1222 doses compared with day 0 and with MenACWY recipients. No day 14 peak-response samples were available, so repertoires were characterized only after the peak T cell response. In the small 56-69-year group, the increase in depth fell short of significance, most likely because of low power.

The label giving this sample's time point can be read as: about 28 days (+/-7) after the second vaccine dose. The sample's treatment or condition, from its label and the paper: meningococcal conjugate vaccine given as trial control. Vaccinee samples were obtained from the UK trials COV001 and COV002, which included a single-blind randomized controlled phase 2/3 trial of AZD1222 (ChAdOx1 nCoV-19) in healthy adults. Trial participant PBMC samples were collected at day 0 and day 28 after the second dose for TCRbeta chain sequencing. With regard to this clone: No antigen is known for it. Base qualities are not provided; no much larger clone lies one nucleotide away.

Including the terminal cysteine and phenylalanine, the CDR3 comprises 12 residues. Of all the DNA, just the CDR3 is kept, 36 bases in frame from base 1. V was cut back by 4 bases and J by 8 bases, leaving a gap of 11 bases between them. According to the germline V gene, CDR1 reads SGHTA and CDR2 reads FQGNSA. The CDR3 regions of human TCRbeta chains were analyzed by immunosequencing. Under the source paper's analysis protocol: TCRs in the repertoires were matched against a reference library of SARS-CoV-2-specific TCRs that had been generated with the MIRA antigen-specificity platform. Breadth was defined as the fraction of unique TCRs that were SARS-CoV-2-associated. Depth was defined as the fraction of total T cells that were SARS-CoV-2-associated. Using the MIRA data, every spike-specific TCR was mapped to the spike region that the TCR reacted to and assigned to either a CD4 or a CD8 class. Log10-transformed breadth and depth values were compared by one-way ANOVA with Sidak's multiple comparisons tests. TCRdb stores this immuneACCESS table with in-frame sequences only. Part of the clones is absent; in the studies checked, under half of the shortfall reflects unresolved V genes, and no reason is known for the rest. V, J and clone size are taken as reported in that table, and D and trimming were inferred from the DNA itself. This sample gives 80,000 or so clones in total; 65% to 80% of them show up just once. Approximately 25% of the sample is held by the ten biggest clonotypes.

This clonotype was sampled from an adult who received the MenACWY meningococcal vaccine as a control. The chain is encoded by TRBV7-2 joined to TRBJ1-2; no D segment can be confidently identified. The starting material was peripheral blood, obtained 28 days after the second dose of the MenACWY control vaccine. In nucleotides, the sequence is TGTGCCAGCAGCTCCGGGATAGGAGGCTACACCTTC. Its translation reads: CASSSGIGGYTF.